These 24 T cell receptor beta chains were all obtained from the same sample, sequenced in a study of blood T cell repertoires in COVID-19. The data were produced by immunoSEQ multiplex PCR, yet TCRdb's version contains in-frame clones alone and is incomplete. The sample carries more than 250,000 clones, 70% to 90% recorded once. Specimen: PBMCs or T cells enriched from blood (not recorded which). The receptor source for this set is a woman in her 30s who had recovered from COVID-19.

The gene calls are TRBV13 and TRBJ2-7, with 8 nucleotides matching TRBD2. Unmatched junction bases numbered 6, after V lost 2 bases and J lost 3 bases. Germline lookup yields CDR1 PRHDT and CDR2 FYEKMQ (reference sequence). This CDR3 region has 15 residues. The chain's CDR3 is CASSLLAGGSYEQYF. Written as DNA, the CDR3 is TGTGCCAGCAGCTTACTGGCGGGGGGTAGCTACGAGCAGTACTTC.

The V call is TRBV6-5, the J call TRBJ2-7, with 7 bases lining up with TRBD1. After removal of 8 bases from V and 7 bases from J, the junction contained 11 bases not matched to a gene. The germline gives CDR1 MNHEY, CDR2 SVGAGI. CDR3 length equals 13 residues. As DNA, the CDR3 is TGTGCCAGCCGGCTTCTAGGGGGCCCTGAGCAGTACTTC. This translates into CASRLLGGPEQYF.

V and J are TRBV29-1 and TRBJ1-2; D ambiguous. Germline CDR1 and CDR2: SQVTM and ANQGSEA. CDR3 size: 12 residues. V was clipped by 4 bases and J by 3 bases, with 9 bases between them. Written as DNA, the CDR3 is TGCAGCGTTGCAAGCTCCGACTATGGCTACACCTTC. Residues: CSVASSDYGYTF.

The chain carries TRBV5-6 and TRBJ2-7; D not resolved. CDR3 size: 12 residues. CDR1 is SGHDT and CDR2 is YYEEEE in the germline V gene. The germline V and J ends were trimmed by 2 bases and 4 bases, with 7 bases remaining between them. This CDR3 reads CASSFSLYEQYF. DNA for the CDR3: TGTGCCAGCAGCTTCAGTCTGTACGAGCAGTACTTC.

V is TRBV15 and J is TRBJ2-5; 12 bases fit TRBD2. The V segment lost 4 bases and the J segment 1 base; nucleotides outside the gene matches: 4. Germline CDR1 is LNHNV and CDR2 is YYDKDF (reference sequence). The CDR3 spans 16 residues. The CDR3 protein is CATSTRLAGVQETQYF. CDR3 bases: TGTGCCACCAGCACTCGACTAGCGGGGGTCCAAGAGACCCAGTACTTC. Full variable domain (remainder filled in from reference TRBV15 and TRBJ2-5): DAMVIQNPRYQVTQFGKPVTLSCSQTLNHNVMYWYQQKSSQAPKLLFHYYDKDFNNEADTPDNFQSRRPNTSFCFLDIRSPGLGDTAMYLCATSTRLAGVQETQYFGPGTRLLVL.

This chain joins TRBV19 and TRBJ2-3; TRBD2 agrees at 7 bases. After removal of 3 bases from V and 0 bases from J, the junction contained 3 bases not matched to a gene. The CDR3 consists of 15 residues. Germline assignment: CDR1 LNHDA and CDR2 SQIVND (reference sequence). Here the CDR3 reads CASSMGTTSTDTQYF. CDR3 nucleotides: TGTGCCAGTAGTATGGGGACTACTAGCACAGATACGCAGTATTTT.

The rearrangement links TRBV7-2 to TRBJ1-5; TRBD1 aligns across 7 bases. Germline loops: CDR1 SGHTA, CDR2 FQGNSA. The CDR3 is made up of 15 amino acids. Germline trimming cut 1 base from V and 5 bases from J; bases unmatched to any gene: 5. DNA for the CDR3: TGTGCCAGCAGCTTAGGGTACAGGGGTGATCAGCCCCAGCATTTT. As protein: CASSLGYRGDQPQHF.

The rearrangement joins TRBV5-1 to TRBJ2-1; perhaps TRBD2 as D (7 bases). V shed 5 bases and J shed 7 bases, with 19 bases lying between them. CDR3 size: 15 residues. The V gene's germline CDR1 is SGHRS and CDR2 YFSETQ. This CDR3 reads CASRPTGGAENEQFF. The CDR3 nucleotides read TGCGCCAGCAGGCCCACGGGGGGCGCAGAAAATGAGCAGTTCTTC.

The rearrangement joins TRBV3-1 (or the pseudogene TRBV3-2) to TRBJ2-7, with D maybe TRBD2 (7 bases). Trimming cost V 1 base and J 2 bases, with 12 bases left between them. Germline V CDR1 and CDR2: LGHDT, YNNKEL (reference sequence). CDR3 size: 15 residues. CDR3 in amino acids: CASSQGWGGAYEQYF. CDR3 nucleotide sequence: TGTGCCAGCAGCCAAGGGTGGGGGGGCGCCTACGAGCAGTACTTC.

The J gene is TRBJ1-4, the V gene TRBV29-1; D remains ambiguous. The CDR3 consists of 13 residues. Trimming took 5 bases from V and 0 from J, leaving 7 bases between them. CDR1 is SQVTM and CDR2 is ANQGSEA in the germline V gene. CDR3 sequence: CSVQRSTNEKLFF. DNA for the CDR3: TGCAGCGTTCAGAGGTCAACTAATGAAAAACTGTTTTTT.

This chain links TRBV6-5 with TRBJ2-7, with 10 bases identical to TRBD2. V dropped 4 bases and J dropped 6; count of bases not matched to a gene: 12. The length of the CDR3 is 16 residues. The V gene's germline CDR1 is MNHEY and CDR2 SVGAGI. CDR3 sequence reads: CASSSGFTSGVGEQYF. As DNA, the CDR3 is TGTGCCAGCAGTTCCGGATTCACTAGCGGGGTCGGCGAGCAGTACTTC.

The chain recombines TRBV28 with TRBJ1-2, with a weak D call TRBD1 (6 bases). CDR3 length: 14 amino acids. V lost 3 bases and J lost 6, with 14 bases in between. Per germline, CDR1 MDHEN and CDR2 SYDVKM. The DNA for the CDR3 is TGTGCCAGCAGTTTGGACAGTGGAAAGGATGGCTACACCTTC. This translates into CASSLDSGKDGYTF.

The chain carries TRBV4-1 and TRBJ2-7; D ambiguous. V shed 0 bases and J shed 3 bases, with 3 bases lying between them. The V gene's germline CDR1 is MGHRA and CDR2 YSYEKL. The CDR3 loop spans 12 amino acids. The CDR3 bases are TGCGCCAGCAGCCAAGACTACTACGAGCAGTACTTC. Its protein product is CASSQDYYEQYF.

CDR3 nucleotide sequence: TGTGCCAGCAGCGGGACTAGCGGCCAAGAGACCCAGTACTTC. Amino acid sequence: CASSGTSGQETQYF. The chain couples TRBV9 to TRBJ2-5; TRBD2 aligns across 10 bases. Germline V CDR1 and CDR2: SGDLS, YYNGEE. V dropped 3 bases and J dropped 1; count of bases not matched to a gene: 0. The CDR3 length is 14 residues.

The CDR3 loop is CASSSPSLNSPLHF. The CDR3, as DNA: TGTGCCAGCAGCTCCCCTAGCCTTAATTCACCCCTCCACTTT. The chain carries TRBV11-2 and TRBJ1-6; no definite D call. Germline lookup yields CDR1 SGHAT and CDR2 FQNNGV. Trimming removed 4 bases at V and 6 bases at J, with 10 bases between. The CDR3 covers 14 residues.

V usage is TRBV29-1 and J usage is TRBJ2-1; TRBD1 matches 9 bases. The CDR3 totals 16 residues. The germline CDR1 and CDR2 sequences are SQVTM and ANQGSEA. The V segment lost 3 bases and the J segment 4 bases; nucleotides outside the gene matches: 10. CDR3 residues: CSVDMVDRGKYNEQFF. DNA for the CDR3: TGCAGCGTTGACATGGTCGACAGGGGGAAATACAATGAGCAGTTCTTC.

This chain joins TRBV2 and TRBJ2-2; 8 bases match TRBD1. The trim removed 7 bases at V and 5 bases at J, leaving 6 bases unmatched. Germline V gene lookup returns CDR1 SNHLY and CDR2 FYNNEI. This CDR3 comprises 14 residues. The CDR3 spells CASKDRVGTGELFF. CDR3 DNA sequence: TGTGCCAGCAAGGACAGGGTCGGAACCGGGGAGCTGTTTTTT.

The V and J genes are TRBV15 and TRBJ1-5, with 8 bases identical to TRBD1. With 0 bases clipped from V and 6 bases from J, the junction kept 4 bases outside the gene matches. Per germline, CDR1 LNHNV and CDR2 YYDKDF (reference sequence). CDR3 length equals 15 residues. The CDR3 DNA reads as TGTGCCACCAGCAGAGAACAGGGGGGACTTCAGCCCCAGCATTTT. Translating gives CATSREQGGLQPQHF.

CDR3 DNA: TGTGCCATCAGTGACGACAGGGTATCAGGGGAGACCCAGTACTTC. Protein product: CAISDDRVSGETQYF. V usage is TRBV10-3 and J usage is TRBJ2-5; 7 bases are a match to TRBD1. CDR1 is ENHRY, CDR2 SYGVKD, per germline. V lost 3 bases and J lost 5; bases outside the gene matches: 9. The CDR3 has 15 residues.

This clone appeared once. This rearrangement joins TRBV5-8 to TRBJ1-5; 9 bases match TRBD1. The CDR3 covers 15 residues. Germline CDR1 is SGHTS and CDR2 is YDEGEE. Trimming at V came to 4 bases and at J to 6 bases, leaving 8 bases not matched to a gene. This CDR3 reads CASSPTGGYTQPQHF. DNA for the CDR3: TGTGCCAGCAGCCCGACAGGGGGGTACACTCAGCCCCAGCATTTT.

This clone was detected many times. The V call is TRBV7-6, the J call TRBJ2-2, with D possibly being TRBD1 (6 bases). Germline CDR1 and CDR2: SGHVS and FNYEAQ. V lost 4 bases and J lost 4, with 13 bases in between. The CDR3 runs 15 residues. CDR3 loop: CASSSTKGGTGELFF. In DNA form, the CDR3 reads TGTGCCAGCAGCTCTACGAAAGGGGGCACCGGGGAGCTGTTTTTT.

The rearrangement joins TRBV27 to TRBJ2-4; 11 bases line up with TRBD2. V gave up 9 bases and J gave up 0 bases; unmatched junction bases: 4. CDR1 MNHEY and CDR2 SMNVEV come from the germline V gene (reference sequence). The CDR3 contains 15 residues. CDR3 coding DNA: TGTGCCAGTTCGGGACTAGCGGTAGCCAAAAACATTCAGTACTTC. Its translation: CASSGLAVAKNIQYF.

This chain uses TRBV10-2 with TRBJ1-6; D is unclear. CDR1 and CDR2 (germline): WSHSY, SAAADI. Between the trimmed V and J ends, which lost 2 bases and 9 bases, there was a span of 11 bases. The CDR3 totals 14 residues. CDR3 amino acids: CASSETAHGSPLHF. The CDR3 nucleotides read TGCGCCAGCAGTGAGACAGCCCATGGTTCACCCCTCCACTTT.

The chain carries TRBV19 and TRBJ1-6; 8 nucleotides agree with TRBD1. The CDR3 runs to 18 residues. J gave up 7 bases and V 1 base, and 12 bases lay outside the gene matches. Per germline, CDR1 LNHDA and CDR2 SQIVND (reference sequence). CDR3 nucleotide sequence: TGTGCCAGTAGTATAGGCGCGACAGGGGCCGTTTGGAATTCACCCCTCCACTTT. This codes for CASSIGATGAVWNSPLHF.